This T cell receptor beta chain was sequenced for a study of cytomegalovirus exposure and HLA in healthy donors. Study in general: There were around 390 genotyped donors. Of these, 81% fell in the genetic ancestry cluster associated with self-reported Caucasian donors.

Germline CDR1 reads LGHNA; CDR2 reads YNFKEQ. V was cut by 0 bases and J by 11 bases, with 29 bases left in between. This CDR3 is 18 amino acids long. Details on this clone: Antigen: not known.

The study ran its PCR with 60 Vbeta and 13 Jbeta primers. Profiling relied on immunoSEQ multiplex PCR, and the TCRdb table lists in-frame clones only, not all of them. The sample lists 70,000 to 100,000 clones, 80% occurring once. Regarding the study as a whole: CMV antigen specificity was confirmed in vitro for a few CMV-associated chains. In a later analysis, specific HLA alleles were associated with around 17,000 TCR beta sequences at a 0.05 false discovery rate. There were some public TCRs occurring in many donors, but most TCR sequences were rare.

Source material: PBMCs. The TCR comes from a middle-aged man in good health and CMV-seropositive. The V call is TRBV4-2, the J call TRBJ2-7; D gene uncertain. As DNA, the CDR3 is TGTGCCAGCAGCCAAGATCGCGGCTTGCCCACTTTAGAAGTTCACAAGTACTTC. Translated, it gives CASSQDRGLPTLEVHKYF.